The 20 T cell receptor beta chains in this list originate from one sample, sequenced in a study of spatial heterogeneity in lung cancer. Whole-study findings and limits: Expanded alpha and beta TCR counts within tumors tracked tumor mutation counts.

Time point: sample taken at primary tumor resection. These TCRs' antigens remain unknown. MiXCR was run by TCRdb on the 5' RACE reads, yielding one entry per CDR3 protein. This sample has about 9,800 distinct CDR3 sequences; 45% to 65% occur once, and the top ten carry around 26%. The sequenced sample was lung tumor tissue, obtained at surgery. The receptors were sampled from a female donor with early-stage non-small cell lung cancer.

To note about this clonotype: This beta chain is an unintended read in a library built for alpha chains; its size means little. The chain's CDR3 is CASSRSTGGRGYTF. CDR3 sequence (DNA): TGTGCCAGCAGCCGGTCTACAGGGGGTAGAGGCTACACCTTC. The rearrangement links TRBV3-1 to TRBJ1-2; TRBD1 matches at 8 bases. Per the germline V gene, CDR1 is LGHDT and CDR2 is YNNKEL (reference sequence). Trimming removed 4 bases from V and 8 bases from J; junction bases left unmatched: 9. This CDR3 is 14 amino acids long.

Turning to this clonotype: Found in a library prepared for alpha chains, this beta chain is an off-target read, and its abundance has little meaning. The chain employs TRBV12-3 or TRBV12-4 and TRBJ1-1; weak D call: TRBD1 (5 bases). Trimming shortened V by 4 bases and J by 7 bases, and 13 bases separated the two germline ends. This CDR3 has 13 residues. CDR3 sequence reads: CASSSRVPSEAFF. The CDR3 region has the DNA TGTGCCAGCAGTTCCAGGGTACCGAGTGAAGCTTTCTTT.

Notes on this clonotype: This beta chain was picked up by a library intended for alpha chains and is off target, so its count carries little meaning. This CDR3 reads CASTSTTGPNEKLFF. The CDR3 coding sequence is TGTGCCAGCACCAGTACGACAGGGCCTAATGAAAAACTGTTTTTT. The rearrangement joins TRBV12-3 or TRBV12-4 to TRBJ1-4, with TRBD1 matching 7 bases. V shed 7 bases, J shed 3 bases, and the junction held 8 bases outside the gene matches. The length of the CDR3 is 15 residues.

Concerning this clonotype itself: Found in a library prepared for alpha chains, this beta chain is an off-target read, and its abundance has little meaning. CDR3 in DNA: TGTGCCACCCTTATGGGTGAAAAACTGTTTTTT. It is translated as CATLMGEKLFF. V and J are TRBV7-9 and TRBJ1-4; no definite D call. CDR1 SEHNR and CDR2 FQNEAQ come from the germline V gene (reference sequence). CDR3 length equals 11 residues. V shed 10 bases and J shed 7 bases, with 10 bases lying between them.

In its sample, this clonotype ranks as large. With the library built for alpha chains, this beta chain is off target and its frequency is not meaningful. This chain uses TRBV5-4 with TRBJ1-2; D may be TRBD1 (6 bases). Germline values: CDR1 SGHNT, CDR2 YYREEE (reference sequence). With 2 bases removed from V and 0 bases from J, the gap between germline ends came to 14 bases. The CDR3 consists of 16 residues. CDR3 sequence: CASSFGGRTANYGYTF. DNA of the CDR3: TGTGCCAGCAGCTTTGGGGGTAGGACAGCTAACTATGGCTACACCTTC.

This clonotype was counted a few times. As an off-target read in a library built for alpha chains, this beta chain has a frequency of little significance. The CDR3 DNA follows: TGTGCCAGCAGCCAGGTGCCCATGGGGTACGAGCAGTACTTC. This translates into CASSQVPMGYEQYF. The genes are TRBV11-2 and TRBJ2-7; D ambiguous. Germline assignment: CDR1 SGHAT and CDR2 FQNNGV. The CDR3 covers 14 residues. Trimming removed 5 bases at V and 4 bases at J, with 15 bases between.

On this clonotype itself: With the library built for alpha chains, this beta chain is off target and its frequency is not meaningful. V usage is TRBV28 and J usage is TRBJ1-5, with 7 bases fitting TRBD1. The length of the CDR3 is 14 residues. The V and J ends lost 6 bases and 2 bases, in that order; junction bases with no gene match: 4. CDR1 is MDHEN, CDR2 SYDVKM, per germline. The CDR3 DNA sequence: TGTGCCAGCAGGCCAACAGGGGGCAATCAGCCCCAGCATTTT. Encoded protein: CASRPTGGNQPQHF. Full variable domain (outside the CDR3, taken from reference TRBV28 and TRBJ1-5): DVKVTQSSRYLVKRTGEKVFLECVQDMDHENMFWYRQDPGLGLRLIYFSYDVKMKEKGDIPEGYSVSREKKERFSLILESASTNQTSMYLCASRPTGGNQPQHFGDGTRLSIL.

Concerning this clonotype itself: Because the library targeted alpha chains, this beta chain is an off-target read whose size means little. V and J are TRBV5-6 and TRBJ2-7; perhaps TRBD1 as D (5 bases). V gave up 4 bases and J gave up 1 base, with 9 bases separating them. The CDR3 sequence is 13 residues long. Germline loops: CDR1 SGHDT, CDR2 YYEEEE. CDR3 sequence (DNA): TGTGCCAGCAGCATAGACAGTTCCTACGAGCAGTACTTC. This translates into CASSIDSSYEQYF. Drawing the rest from reference TRBV5-6 and TRBJ2-7, the complete variable domain is DAGVTQSPTHLIKTRGQQVTLRCSPKSGHDTVSWYQQALGQGPQFIFQYYEEEERQRGNFPDRFSGHQFPNYSSELNVNALLLGDSALYLCASSIDSSYEQYFGPGTRLTVT.

Comment on this clonotype: Because this beta chain is a stray read in a library intended to capture alpha chains, its abundance should not be given much weight. This chain joins TRBV20-1 and TRBJ1-2; TRBD1 might be the D (6 bases). Germline V gives CDR1 DFQATT, CDR2 SNEGSKA (reference sequence). This CDR3 comprises 13 residues. V was shortened by 6 bases and J by 8 bases, with 19 bases between the two germline ends. CDR3 bases: TGCAGTGCATCCGGGACAAGCTTTTTGGGCTACACCTTC. This encodes CSASGTSFLGYTF.

This clonotype was observed a handful of times. Being off target in a library aimed at alpha chains, this beta chain has a size of little meaning. This CDR3 reads CASSPPLMARYNEQFF. DNA for the CDR3: TGTGCCAGCTCACCCCCTTTGATGGCGAGGTACAATGAGCAGTTCTTC. The gene calls are TRBV18 and TRBJ2-1; D is uncertain. The CDR3 runs to 16 residues. From germline, CDR1 is KGHSH and CDR2 LQKENI. The V end was cut by 3 bases, the J end by 4 bases, with 16 bases between.

As to this clonotype: A library prepared for alpha chains yielded this beta chain as an off-target read; its size is of little meaning. V and J are TRBV6-5 and TRBJ2-5; 8 nucleotides match TRBD2. V was pared by 0 bases and J by 4 bases, with 10 bases of the junction left unmatched. The CDR3 has 17 residues. Looked up from germline, CDR1 is MNHEY and CDR2 is SVGAGI. The CDR3 loop reads CASSYSSGGLAGETQYF. The CDR3 DNA is TGTGCCAGCAGTTACTCAAGCGGGGGCCTGGCGGGAGAGACCCAGTACTTC.

Comments on this clonotype: The library was designed around alpha chains, so this beta chain is a stray read whose abundance carries little weight. V and J are TRBV7-2 and TRBJ2-3, with no clear D. The ends were cut back, 5 bases at V and 6 bases at J, with 18 bases in the middle. Germline V gene data show CDR1 as SGHTA and CDR2 as FQGNSA. The length of the CDR3 is 15 residues. The CDR3 loop is CASSIRVGRVDTQYF. The DNA of the CDR3 is TGTGCCAGCAGCATTAGGGTGGGCCGCGTTGATACGCAGTATTTT.

Remarks on this clonotype: Since the library was made to target alpha chains, this beta chain is a stray read and its abundance is not meaningful. The V and J genes are TRBV28 and TRBJ1-6, with TRBD1 as a possible D gene (6 bases). Trimming pared 1 base from V and 7 bases from J, leaving 11 bases between. Germline CDR1 is MDHEN and CDR2 is SYDVKM. This CDR3 contains 15 residues. CDR3 sequence: CASSLFTGSNSPLHF. The CDR3 DNA follows: TGTGCCAGCAGTTTATTTACAGGGAGCAATTCACCCCTCCACTTT. Looking up the rest from reference TRBV28 and TRBJ1-6 gives the full variable domain: DVKVTQSSRYLVKRTGEKVFLECVQDMDHENMFWYRQDPGLGLRLIYFSYDVKMKEKGDIPEGYSVSREKKERFSLILESASTNQTSMYLCASSLFTGSNSPLHFGNGTRLTVT.

Within the sample, this clonotype is medium-sized. Because this beta chain is a stray read in a library intended to capture alpha chains, its abundance should not be given much weight. The J gene is TRBJ2-3, the V gene TRBV5-6; D gene uncertain. This CDR3 comprises 12 residues. Trimming shortened V by 2 bases and J by 3 bases, and 4 bases separated the two germline ends. Germline V gene sequence: CDR1 SGHDT, CDR2 YYEEEE. DNA of the CDR3: TGTGCCAGCAGCTTCGGGACAGATACGCAGTATTTT. This codes for CASSFGTDTQYF.

A note on this clonotype: Because this beta chain is a stray read in a library intended to capture alpha chains, its abundance should not be given much weight. This sequence joins TRBV7-9 and TRBJ2-5; 7 bases match TRBD1. The CDR3 spans 14 residues. V shed 1 base and J 4 bases; nucleotides not matched to a gene: 3. In germline, CDR1 is SEHNR, CDR2 FQNEAQ (reference sequence). CDR3 loop: CASSLVDRVETQYF. The DNA of the CDR3 is TGTGCCAGCAGCTTAGTCGACAGGGTAGAGACCCAGTACTTC.

As to this clonotype: This beta chain is off target for a library built for alpha chains, so its abundance means little. The chain employs TRBV4-3 and TRBJ2-5, with D maybe TRBD1 (8 bases). The ends were cut back, 2 bases at V and 5 bases at J, with 15 bases in the middle. This CDR3 has 15 amino acids. Germline CDR1 LGHNA, CDR2 YSLEER. CDR3 DNA: TGCGCCAGCAGCCAATCCACAGGGGGAGGGGAGACCCAGTACTTC. It yields the protein CASSQSTGGGETQYF.

About this clonotype: A library prepared for alpha chains yielded this beta chain as an off-target read; its size is of little meaning. V is TRBV12-3 or TRBV12-4 and J is TRBJ2-3, with D unclear. V shed 4 bases and J shed 12 bases, with 20 bases lying between them. The length of the CDR3 is 14 residues. The CDR3 protein is CASSSSPVLRSQYF. The CDR3 DNA reads TGTGCCAGCAGTTCCTCCCCGGTCCTACGATCTCAGTATTTT.

In the case of this clonotype: This beta chain came through as a stray read in a library set up for alpha chains, and its size says little. This chain links TRBV20-1 with TRBJ1-6; D is perhaps TRBD1 (6 bases). CDR3 length: 14 amino acids. The V end lost 3 bases, the J end lost 9 bases, and 15 bases lay between the germline ends. Germline CDR1 and CDR2: DFQATT and SNEGSKA (reference sequence). CDR3 region: CSAREERGSSPLHF. CDR3 coding DNA: TGCAGTGCTAGGGAAGAGAGGGGGTCTTCACCCCTCCACTTT.

About this clonotype: The library was designed around alpha chains, so this beta chain is a stray read whose abundance carries little weight. The chain uses TRBV7-9 and TRBJ2-7; the D is unclear. V dropped 5 bases and J dropped 2 bases, with 13 bases sitting between them. Germline V gene lookup returns CDR1 SEHNR and CDR2 FQNEAQ (reference sequence). The CDR3 extends over 14 amino acids. CDR3: CASSQQLSPYEQYF. CDR3 nucleotides: TGTGCCAGCAGCCAACAACTCTCCCCCTACGAGCAGTACTTC.

A note on this clonotype: This beta chain turned up in a library designed for alpha chains; as an off-target read, its abundance says little. The J gene is TRBJ2-3, the V gene TRBV6-1; TRBD2 is a possible D gene (6 bases). Trimming stripped 2 bases from V and 6 bases from J, with 9 bases between. This CDR3 has 13 residues. In germline, CDR1 is MNHNS, CDR2 SASEGT. The CDR3: CASSEWGLDTQYF. CDR3 in DNA: TGTGCCAGCAGTGAATGGGGACTGGATACGCAGTATTTT.